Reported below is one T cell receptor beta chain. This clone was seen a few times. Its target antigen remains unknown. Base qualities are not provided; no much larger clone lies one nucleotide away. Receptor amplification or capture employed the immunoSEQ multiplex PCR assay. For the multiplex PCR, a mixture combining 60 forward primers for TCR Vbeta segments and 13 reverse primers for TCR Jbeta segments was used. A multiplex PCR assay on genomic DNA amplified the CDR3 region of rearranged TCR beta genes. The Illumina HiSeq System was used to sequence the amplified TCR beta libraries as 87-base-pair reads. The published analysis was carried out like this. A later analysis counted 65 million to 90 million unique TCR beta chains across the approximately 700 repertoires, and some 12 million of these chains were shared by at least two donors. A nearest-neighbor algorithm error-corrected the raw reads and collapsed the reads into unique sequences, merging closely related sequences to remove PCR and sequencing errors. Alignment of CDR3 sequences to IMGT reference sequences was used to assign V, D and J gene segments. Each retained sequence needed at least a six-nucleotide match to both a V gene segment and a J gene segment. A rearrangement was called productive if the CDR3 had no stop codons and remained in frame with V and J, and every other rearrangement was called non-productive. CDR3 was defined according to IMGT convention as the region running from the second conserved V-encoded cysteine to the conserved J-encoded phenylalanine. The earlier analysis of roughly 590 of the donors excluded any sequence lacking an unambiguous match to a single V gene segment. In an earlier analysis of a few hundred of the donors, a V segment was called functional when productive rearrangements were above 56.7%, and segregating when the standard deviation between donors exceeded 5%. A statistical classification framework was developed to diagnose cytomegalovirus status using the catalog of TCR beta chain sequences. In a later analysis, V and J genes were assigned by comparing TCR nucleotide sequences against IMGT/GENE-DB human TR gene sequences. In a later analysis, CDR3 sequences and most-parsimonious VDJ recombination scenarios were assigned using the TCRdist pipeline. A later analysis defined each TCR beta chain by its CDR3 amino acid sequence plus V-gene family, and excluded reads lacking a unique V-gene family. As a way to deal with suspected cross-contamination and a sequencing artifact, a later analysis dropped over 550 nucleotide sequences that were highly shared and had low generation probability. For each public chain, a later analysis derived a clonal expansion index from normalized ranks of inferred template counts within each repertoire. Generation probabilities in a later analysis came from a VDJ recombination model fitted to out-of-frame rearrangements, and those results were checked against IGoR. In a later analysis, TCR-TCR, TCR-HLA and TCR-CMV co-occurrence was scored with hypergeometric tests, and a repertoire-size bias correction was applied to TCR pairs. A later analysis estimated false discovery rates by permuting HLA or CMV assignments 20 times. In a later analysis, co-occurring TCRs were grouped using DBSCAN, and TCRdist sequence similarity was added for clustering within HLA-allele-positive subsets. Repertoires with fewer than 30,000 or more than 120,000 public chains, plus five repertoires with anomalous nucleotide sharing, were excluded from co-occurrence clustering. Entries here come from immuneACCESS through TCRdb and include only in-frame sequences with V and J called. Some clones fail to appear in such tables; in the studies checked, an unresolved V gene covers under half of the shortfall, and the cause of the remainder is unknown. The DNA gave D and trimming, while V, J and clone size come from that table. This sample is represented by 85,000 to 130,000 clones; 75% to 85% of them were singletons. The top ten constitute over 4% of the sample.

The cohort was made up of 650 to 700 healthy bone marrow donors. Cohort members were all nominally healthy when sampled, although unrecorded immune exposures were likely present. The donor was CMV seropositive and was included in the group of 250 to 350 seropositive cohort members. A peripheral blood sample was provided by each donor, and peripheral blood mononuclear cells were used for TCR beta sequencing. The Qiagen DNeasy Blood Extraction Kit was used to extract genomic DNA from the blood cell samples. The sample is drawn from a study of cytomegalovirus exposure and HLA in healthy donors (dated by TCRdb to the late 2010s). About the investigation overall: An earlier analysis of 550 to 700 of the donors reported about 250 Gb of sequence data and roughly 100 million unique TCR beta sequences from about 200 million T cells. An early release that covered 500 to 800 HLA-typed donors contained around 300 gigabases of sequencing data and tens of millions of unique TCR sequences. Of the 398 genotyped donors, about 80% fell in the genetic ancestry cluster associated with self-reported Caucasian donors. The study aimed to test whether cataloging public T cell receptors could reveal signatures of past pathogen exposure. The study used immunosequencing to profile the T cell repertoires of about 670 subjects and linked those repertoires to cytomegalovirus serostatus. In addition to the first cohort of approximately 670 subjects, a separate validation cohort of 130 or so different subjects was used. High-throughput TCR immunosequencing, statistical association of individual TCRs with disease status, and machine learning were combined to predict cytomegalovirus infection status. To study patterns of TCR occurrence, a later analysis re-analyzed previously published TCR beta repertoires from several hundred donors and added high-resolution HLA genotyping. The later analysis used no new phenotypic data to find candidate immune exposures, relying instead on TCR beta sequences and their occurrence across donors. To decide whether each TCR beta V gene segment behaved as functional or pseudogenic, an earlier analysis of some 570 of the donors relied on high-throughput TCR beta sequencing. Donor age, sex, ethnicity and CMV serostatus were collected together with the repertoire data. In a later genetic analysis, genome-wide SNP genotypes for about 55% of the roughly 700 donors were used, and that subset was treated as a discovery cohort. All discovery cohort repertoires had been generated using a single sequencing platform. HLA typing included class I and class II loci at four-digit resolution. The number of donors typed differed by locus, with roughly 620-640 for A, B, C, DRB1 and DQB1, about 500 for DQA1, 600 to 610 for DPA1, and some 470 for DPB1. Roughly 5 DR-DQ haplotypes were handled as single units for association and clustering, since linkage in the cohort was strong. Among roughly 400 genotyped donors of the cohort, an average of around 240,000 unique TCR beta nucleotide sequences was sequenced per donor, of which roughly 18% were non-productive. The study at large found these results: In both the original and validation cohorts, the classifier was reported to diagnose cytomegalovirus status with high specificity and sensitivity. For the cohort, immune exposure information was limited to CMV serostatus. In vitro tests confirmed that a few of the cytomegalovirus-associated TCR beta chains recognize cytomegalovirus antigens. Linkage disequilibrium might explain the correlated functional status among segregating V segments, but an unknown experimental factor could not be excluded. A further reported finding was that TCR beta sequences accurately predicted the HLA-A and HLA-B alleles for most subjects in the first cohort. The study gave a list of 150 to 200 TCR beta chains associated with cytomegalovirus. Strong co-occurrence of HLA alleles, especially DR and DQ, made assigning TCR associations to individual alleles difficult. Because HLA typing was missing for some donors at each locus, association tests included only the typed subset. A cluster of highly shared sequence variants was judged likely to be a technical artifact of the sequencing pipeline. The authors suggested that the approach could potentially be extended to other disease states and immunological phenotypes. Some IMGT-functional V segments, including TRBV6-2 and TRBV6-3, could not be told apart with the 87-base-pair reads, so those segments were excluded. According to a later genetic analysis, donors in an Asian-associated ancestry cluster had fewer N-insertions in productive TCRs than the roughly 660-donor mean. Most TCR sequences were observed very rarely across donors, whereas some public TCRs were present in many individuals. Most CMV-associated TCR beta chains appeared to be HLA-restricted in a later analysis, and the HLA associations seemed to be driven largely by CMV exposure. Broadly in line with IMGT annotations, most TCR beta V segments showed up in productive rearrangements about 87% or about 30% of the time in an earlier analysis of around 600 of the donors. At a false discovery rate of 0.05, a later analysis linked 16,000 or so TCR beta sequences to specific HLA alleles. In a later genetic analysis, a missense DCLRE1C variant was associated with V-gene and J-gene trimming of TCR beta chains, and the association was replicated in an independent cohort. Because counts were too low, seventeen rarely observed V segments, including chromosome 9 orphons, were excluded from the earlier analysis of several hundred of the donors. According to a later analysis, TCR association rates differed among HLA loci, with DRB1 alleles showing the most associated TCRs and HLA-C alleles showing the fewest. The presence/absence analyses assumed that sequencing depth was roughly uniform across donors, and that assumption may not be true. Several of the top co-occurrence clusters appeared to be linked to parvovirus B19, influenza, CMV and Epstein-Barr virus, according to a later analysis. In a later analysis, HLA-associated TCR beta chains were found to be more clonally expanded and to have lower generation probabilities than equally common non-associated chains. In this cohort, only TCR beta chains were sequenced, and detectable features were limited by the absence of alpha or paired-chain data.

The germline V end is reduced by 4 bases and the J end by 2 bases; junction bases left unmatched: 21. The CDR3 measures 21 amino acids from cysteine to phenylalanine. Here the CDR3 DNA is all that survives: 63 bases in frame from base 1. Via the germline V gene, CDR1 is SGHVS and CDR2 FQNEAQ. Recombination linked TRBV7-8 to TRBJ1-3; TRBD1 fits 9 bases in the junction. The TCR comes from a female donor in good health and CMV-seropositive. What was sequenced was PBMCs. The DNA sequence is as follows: TGTGCCAGCAGCTCGGCCCTGTGGGACAGGGTTCTAAATGGTGCTGGAAACACCATATATTTT. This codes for CASSSALWDRVLNGAGNTIYF. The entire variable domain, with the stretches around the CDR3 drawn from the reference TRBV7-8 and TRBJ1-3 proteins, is GAGVSQSPRYKVAKRGQDVALRCDPISGHVSLFWYQQALGQGPEFLTYFQNEAQLDKSGLPSDRFFAERPEGSVSTLKIQRTQQEDSAVYLCASSSALWDRVLNGAGNTIYFGEGSWLTVV.